This TCR beta chain was documented in a study of early T cells in non-severe SARS-CoV-2 infection. About the research overall: It was bulk RNA from unsorted whole blood that was sequenced, and the chains were unpaired. Study results and caveats: There was a bias toward anti-spike CD8 responses in VDJdb matching, which missed private and CD4 specificities.

This clonotype appeared a few times. Its specificity is unknown. The CDR3 loop spans 17 amino acids. The V gene's germline CDR1 is MDHEN and CDR2 SYDVKM. V lost 3 bases to trimming and J lost 1 base, with 16 bases between them. The TCR library protocol attached unique molecular identifiers to the individual cDNA molecules. TCRdb analysed the 5' RACE reads with MiXCR anew, one entry per CDR3 protein. The data show about 64,000 distinct CDR3 sequences, about 12% seen once. Sample: whole blood, taken at baseline. The chain links TRBV28 to TRBJ1-5, with D hard to call. This TCR came from an adult who was a healthcare worker with PCR-confirmed SARS-CoV-2 infection or an uninfected control (not recorded which). The CDR3 bases are TGTGCCAGCAGTTTCCCCTCTGAGTCGGGGAGCAATCAGCCCCAGCATTTT. Protein sequence: CASSFPSESGSNQPQHF.